These T cell receptor beta chains were read from a single sample in a study of cytomegalovirus exposure and HLA in healthy donors. Measured with immunoSEQ multiplex PCR; TCRdb has only the in-frame clones, and not every one. Its clone listing holds more than 100,000 clones. The sequenced sample consisted of PBMCs. The receptor set was obtained from a woman between 40 and 50 years old in good health and CMV-seronegative. Each CDR3 is given with its conserved first and last residue. The order of the fields is V gene, CDR3 length, J gene, D gene, CDR3 protein, CDR3 DNA. A D gene is named only where the DNA matches it firmly.

V gene: TRBV5-1
CDR3 length: 16
J gene: TRBJ1-6
D gene: TRBD1
CDR3 protein: CASSKSPGQNNSPLHF
CDR3 DNA: TGCGCCAGCAGCAAAAGTCCGGGACAGAATAATTCACCCCTCCACTTT

V gene: TRBV4-1
CDR3 length: 17
J gene: TRBJ2-2
D gene: TRBD2
CDR3 protein: CASSQAGLAGRGGELFF
CDR3 DNA: TGCGCCAGCAGCCAAGCGGGACTAGCGGGGAGAGGCGGGGAGCTGTTTTTT

V gene: TRBV5-4
CDR3 length: 15
J gene: TRBJ1-1
D gene: TRBD1
CDR3 protein: CASSLDFQGGTEAFF
CDR3 DNA: TGTGCCAGCAGCTTGGATTTTCAGGGGGGCACTGAAGCTTTCTTT

V gene: TRBV6-4
CDR3 length: 13
J gene: TRBJ2-3
D gene: -
CDR3 protein: CASSDGEVDTQYF
CDR3 DNA: TGTGCCAGTTCCGACGGGGAGGTGGATACGCAGTATTTT

V gene: TRBV6-6
CDR3 length: 13
J gene: TRBJ1-5
D gene: -
CDR3 protein: CASSFDGDQPQHF
CDR3 DNA: TGTGCCAGCAGTTTCGACGGAGATCAGCCCCAGCATTTT

V gene: TRBV29-1
CDR3 length: 10
J gene: TRBJ1-1
D gene: -
CDR3 protein: CSGLQTEAFF
CDR3 DNA: TGCAGCGGCCTTCAGACTGAAGCTTTCTTT

V gene: TRBV19
CDR3 length: 14
J gene: TRBJ1-1
D gene: -
CDR3 protein: CASMVIGRGTEAFF
CDR3 DNA: TGTGCCAGTATGGTTATCGGAAGGGGCACTGAAGCTTTCTTT

V gene: TRBV6-1
CDR3 length: 15
J gene: TRBJ2-5
D gene: TRBD1
CDR3 protein: CASRASGTGGETQYF
CDR3 DNA: TGTGCCAGCAGGGCCTCCGGGACAGGGGGCGAGACCCAGTACTTC

V gene: TRBV7-8
CDR3 length: 12
J gene: TRBJ1-4
D gene: TRBD1
CDR3 protein: CASSLLGQGTFF
CDR3 DNA: TGTGCCAGCAGCTTATTGGGACAGGGGACGTTTTTT

V gene: TRBV7-2
CDR3 length: 14
J gene: TRBJ2-7
D gene: TRBD1
CDR3 protein: CASKSGRGSGEQYF
CDR3 DNA: TGTGCCAGCAAAAGTGGCAGGGGGTCTGGGGAGCAGTACTTC

V gene: TRBV6-6
CDR3 length: 15
J gene: TRBJ1-4
D gene: -
CDR3 protein: CASSPGAGSEKELFF
CDR3 DNA: TGTGCCAGCAGTCCAGGAGCGGGGAGCGAGAAAGAACTGTTTTTT

V gene: TRBV5-4
CDR3 length: 12
J gene: TRBJ1-1
D gene: -
CDR3 protein: CASSDKNTEAFF
CDR3 DNA: TGTGCCAGCAGCGACAAGAACACTGAAGCTTTCTTT

V gene: TRBV4-1
CDR3 length: 14
J gene: TRBJ1-2
D gene: -
CDR3 protein: CASSQREEGLGYTF
CDR3 DNA: TGCGCCAGCAGCCAGAGGGAAGAGGGATTAGGCTACACCTTC

V gene: TRBV5-1
CDR3 length: 13
J gene: TRBJ1-2
D gene: -
CDR3 protein: CASSPGVNDGYTF
CDR3 DNA: TGCGCCAGCAGCCCCGGGGTGAACGATGGCTACACCTTC

V gene: TRBV7-3
CDR3 length: 12
J gene: TRBJ2-1
D gene: -
CDR3 protein: CASSPDRNEQFF
CDR3 DNA: TGTGCCAGCAGCCCCGACAGGAATGAGCAGTTCTTC

V gene: TRBV5-1
CDR3 length: 16
J gene: TRBJ2-4
D gene: TRBD2
CDR3 protein: CASSLGVGAGGQLQYF
CDR3 DNA: TGCGCCAGCAGCTTGGGGGTGGGAGCGGGGGGGCAGCTACAGTACTTC

V gene: TRBV4-2
CDR3 length: 15
J gene: TRBJ1-1
D gene: TRBD1
CDR3 protein: CASSQDPDRVDEAFF
CDR3 DNA: TGTGCCAGCAGCCAAGATCCGGACAGGGTGGATGAAGCTTTCTTT

V gene: TRBV6-1
CDR3 length: 17
J gene: TRBJ1-1
D gene: -
CDR3 protein: CASSATGTTLVNTEAFF
CDR3 DNA: TGTGCCAGCAGTGCCACAGGGACTACTTTGGTGAACACTGAAGCTTTCTTT

V gene: TRBV11-2
CDR3 length: 14
J gene: TRBJ2-2
D gene: -
CDR3 protein: CASSQNRSPGELFF
CDR3 DNA: TGTGCCAGCAGCCAAAACAGATCCCCCGGGGAGCTGTTTTTT

V gene: TRBV7-7
CDR3 length: 15
J gene: TRBJ2-2
D gene: TRBD1
CDR3 protein: CASSLGQGGTGELFF
CDR3 DNA: TGTGCTAGCAGCCTGGGACAGGGTGGCACCGGGGAGCTGTTTTTT

V gene: TRBV20-1
CDR3 length: 11
J gene: TRBJ2-7
D gene: TRBD1
CDR3 protein: CSADRGIEQYF
CDR3 DNA: TGCAGTGCCGACAGGGGGATTGAGCAGTACTTC

V gene: TRBV9
CDR3 length: 13
J gene: TRBJ2-5
D gene: -
CDR3 protein: CASSVDLQETQYF
CDR3 DNA: TGTGCCAGCAGCGTAGACCTACAAGAGACCCAGTACTTC